A single sample gave rise to the 14 T cell receptor beta chains below, sequenced in a study of T-cell reconstitution after alpha-beta-depleted transplantation in children. The library targeted TCRbeta and was prepared with unique molecular identifiers. TCRdb re-analysed the PCR reads in MiXCR, keeping a single row per CDR3 protein. Of 450,000 to 600,000 distinct CDR3 sequences in the sample, 32% were seen once. The sample was PBMCs from the stem cell graft donor, taken from the stem cell graft. The receptors originated from a human donor who donated a stem cell graft to a child with aplastic anemia.

Only a few counts were recorded for this clonotype. The chain uses TRBV20-1 and TRBJ1-2, with D possibly matching TRBD1 (6 bases). From germline, CDR1 is DFQATT and CDR2 SNEGSKA (reference sequence). This CDR3 comprises 12 residues. CDR3 bases: TGCATGCTACACCCGGGGGGCGGTGGCTACACCTTC. Protein product: CMLHPGGGGYTF.

There are many counts of this clonotype. V usage is TRBV4-3 and J usage is TRBJ2-3; 11 bases map to TRBD2. Germline loops: CDR1 LGHNA, CDR2 YSLEER. This CDR3 has 17 amino acids. V lost 2 bases to trimming and J lost 2 bases; unmatched junction nucleotides: 6. For the CDR3, the DNA is TGCGCCAGCAGCCAACAGCTAGCGGGAGGACCCACAGATACGCAGTATTTT. Amino acid sequence: CASSQQLAGGPTDTQYF.

J is TRBJ2-1 and V is TRBV7-2; D remains unclear. Germline-derived CDR1 and CDR2 are SGHTA and FQGNSA. The length of the CDR3 is 11 residues. Trimming removed 2 bases from V and 6 bases from J, with 2 bases in between. In nucleotides, the CDR3 is TGTGCCAGCAGCTTATTCAATGAGCAGTTCTTC. It codes for CASSLFNEQFF.

The sample holds a few counts of this clonotype. The V and J genes are TRBV7-9 and TRBJ1-1; no reliable D call. The V gene's germline CDR1 is SEHNR and CDR2 FQNEAQ (reference sequence). Between the trimmed V and J ends, which lost 1 base and 1 base, there was a span of 13 bases. CDR3 length: 16 amino acids. CDR3 loop: CASSLGRRARNTEAFF. CDR3 nucleotides: TGTGCCAGCAGCTTAGGCCGGAGGGCGCGGAACACTGAAGCTTTCTTT. The full variable domain, with the rest looked up from reference TRBV7-9 and TRBJ1-1, is DTGVSQNPRHKITKRGQNVTFRCDPISEHNRLYWYRQTLGQGPEFLTYFQNEAQLEKSRLLSDRFSAERPKGSFSTLEIQRTEQGDSAMYLCASSLGRRARNTEAFFGQGTRLTVV.

The V and J genes are TRBV6-2 or TRBV6-3 and TRBJ2-6; D unclear. The CDR3 runs to 15 residues. CDR1 and CDR2 from the germline V gene are MNHEY and SVGEGT. Trimming removed 2 bases at V and 2 bases at J, with 7 bases between. The CDR3 nucleotides are TGTGCCAGCAGTTACCCGACGACTGGGGCCAACGTCCTGACTTTC. Translating gives CASSYPTTGANVLTF.

The genes are TRBV20-1 and TRBJ1-1; 7 nucleotides align to TRBD1. The CDR3 contains 14 residues. Losses at the gene ends were 6 bases for V and 4 bases for J; bases not matched to a gene: 11. The V gene's germline CDR1 is DFQATT and CDR2 SNEGSKA (reference sequence). For the CDR3, the DNA is TGCAGTGCCAGGACGACAGGGTTGGCCACTGAAGCTTTCTTT. This sequence encodes CSARTTGLATEAFF.

The chain combines TRBV7-9 with TRBJ2-7; 7 nucleotides align to TRBD2. Germline trimming cut 8 bases from V and 3 bases from J; bases unmatched to any gene: 7. In germline, CDR1 is SEHNR, CDR2 FQNEAQ (reference sequence). CDR3 length equals 13 residues. In nucleotides, the CDR3 is TGTGCCAGCGGTAGCGGGCTCGTCTACGAGCAGTACTTC. Protein: CASGSGLVYEQYF.

This clonotype was detected only a few times. The chain recombines TRBV28 with TRBJ2-7; possibly TRBD2 for D (5 bases). V was clipped by 7 bases and J by 4 bases, with 20 bases between them. Germline assignment: CDR1 MDHEN and CDR2 SYDVKM. This CDR3 has 15 amino acids. CDR3 DNA: TGTGCCAGCAACCCCCAGCGGATAACTTCGTACGAGCAGTACTTC. As protein: CASNPQRITSYEQYF.

CDR3 loop: CASSLWAPGGGGDTGELFF. The CDR3 DNA follows: TGCGCCAGCAGCCTGTGGGCTCCAGGGGGCGGAGGTGACACCGGGGAGCTGTTTTTT. The chain joins TRBV5-1 to TRBJ2-2; TRBD1 aligns across 8 bases. The germline gives CDR1 SGHRS, CDR2 YFSETQ. The ends lost 4 bases at V and 3 bases at J; junction bases unmatched: 17. This CDR3 has 19 amino acids.

This clonotype was counted between two and nine times. The chain links TRBV12-3 or TRBV12-4 to TRBJ1-1; 8 nucleotides align to TRBD1. After removal of 6 bases from V and 4 bases from J, the junction contained 7 bases not matched to a gene. The CDR3 spans 14 residues. CDR3 sequence reads: CASRPQGAGTEAFF. DNA for the CDR3: TGTGCCAGCAGACCCCAGGGGGCAGGCACTGAAGCTTTCTTT.

This chain joins TRBV5-6 and TRBJ2-1; possibly TRBD1 for D (6 bases). CDR3 length equals 15 residues. Trimming pared 0 bases from V and 4 bases from J, leaving 11 bases between. Germline CDR1 SGHDT, CDR2 YYEEEE. CDR3 in amino acids: CASSLEDRVYNEQFF. DNA of the CDR3: TGTGCCAGCAGCTTGGAGGACAGAGTATACAATGAGCAGTTCTTC. The variable domain in full, completed from reference TRBV5-6 and TRBJ2-1, reads DAGVTQSPTHLIKTRGQQVTLRCSPKSGHDTVSWYQQALGQGPQFIFQYYEEEERQRGNFPDRFSGHQFPNYSSELNVNALLLGDSALYLCASSLEDRVYNEQFFGPGTRLTVL.

This chain uses TRBV3-1 with TRBJ2-5; no clear D. The CDR3 runs 15 residues. The V and J ends lost 4 bases and 5 bases respectively, with 17 bases between them. CDR1 LGHDT and CDR2 YNNKEL come from the germline V gene (reference sequence). CDR3 DNA: TGTGCCAGCAGCCTCCAAGGACCTCACGTGGAGACCCAGTACTTC. Protein: CASSLQGPHVETQYF.

This clonotype came up a few times. V and J are TRBV12-3 or TRBV12-4 and TRBJ2-5, with TRBD1 as a possible D gene (6 bases). This CDR3 contains 13 residues. The V end lost 6 bases, the J end lost 5 bases, and 13 bases lay between the germline ends. CDR3 bases: TGTGCCAGCAGACTGGGGGCATCTGAGACCCAGTACTTC. Its translation: CASRLGASETQYF.

The CDR3: CASRTTGAGELFF. CDR3 DNA: TGCGCCAGCAGGACGACAGGGGCCGGGGAGCTGTTTTTT. The V call is TRBV5-1, the J call TRBJ2-2; TRBD1 matches at 8 bases. The CDR3 length is 13 residues. The germline V gene has CDR1 SGHRS and CDR2 YFSETQ. The junction had 3 bases not matched to a gene; V was cut back by 5 bases and J by 6 bases. The whole variable domain, filled in from reference TRBV5-1 and TRBJ2-2, reads KAGVTQTPRYLIKTRGQQVTLSCSPISGHRSVSWYQQTPGQGLQFLFEYFSETQRNKGNFPGRFSGRQFSNSRSEMNVSTLELGDSALYLCASRTTGAGELFFGEGSRLTVL.